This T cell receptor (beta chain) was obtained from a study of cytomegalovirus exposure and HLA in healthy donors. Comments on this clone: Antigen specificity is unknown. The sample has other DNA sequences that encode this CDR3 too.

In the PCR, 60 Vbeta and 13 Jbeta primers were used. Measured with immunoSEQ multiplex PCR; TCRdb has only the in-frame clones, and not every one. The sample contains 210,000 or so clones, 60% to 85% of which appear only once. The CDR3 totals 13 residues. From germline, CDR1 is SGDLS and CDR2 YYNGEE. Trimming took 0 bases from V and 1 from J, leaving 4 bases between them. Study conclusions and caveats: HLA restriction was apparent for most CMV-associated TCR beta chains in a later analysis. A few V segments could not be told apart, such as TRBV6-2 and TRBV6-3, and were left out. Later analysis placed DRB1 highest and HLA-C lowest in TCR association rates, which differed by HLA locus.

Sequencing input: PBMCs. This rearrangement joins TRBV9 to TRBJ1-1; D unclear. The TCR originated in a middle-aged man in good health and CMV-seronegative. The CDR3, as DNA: TGTGCCAGCAGCGTAGCCGGGAACACTGAAGCTTTCTTT. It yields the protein CASSVAGNTEAFF.